This passage covers 30 T cell receptor beta chains from one sample sequenced in a study of long-term antiretroviral therapy in people with HIV. The libraries were made with immunoSEQ v3.0 at survey level. This table comes from immunoSEQ multiplex PCR, and its TCRdb copy is limited to in-frame clones, with some not included. The sample contains 12,000 or so clones, under 85% of which appear only once. The input for sequencing was unsorted PBMCs, taken 0.8 years before starting antiretroviral therapy. The receptors shown here come from a woman between 35 and 50 years old with HIV.

A single count supports this clone. The J gene is TRBJ2-1, the V gene TRBV18; D is ambiguous. This CDR3 has 13 residues. The germline CDR1 and CDR2 sequences are KGHSH and LQKENI. Trimming removed 3 bases from V and 5 bases from J, with 8 bases in between. The CDR3 DNA sequence: TGTGCCAGCTCACCTGGGGTCAACAATGAGCAGTTCTTC. Protein sequence: CASSPGVNNEQFF.

This clone has just a few counts. V and J are TRBV2 and TRBJ1-3; D remains unclear. Germline-derived CDR1 and CDR2 are SNHLY and FYNNEI. V lost 4 bases to trimming and J lost 1 base, with 5 bases between them. The CDR3 spans 13 residues. The CDR3 loop reads CASSGRSGNTIYF. The CDR3 nucleotides read TGTGCCAGCAGTGGGCGGTCTGGAAACACCATATATTTT.

V and J are TRBV10-3 and TRBJ2-5; the D is unclear. Germline loops: CDR1 ENHRY, CDR2 SYGVKD. Trimming stripped 3 bases from V and 2 bases from J, with 10 bases between. This CDR3 is built from 14 residues. The CDR3 sequence is CAISDSTGQETQYF. The DNA for the CDR3 is TGTGCCATCAGTGACTCGACTGGACAAGAGACCCAGTACTTC.

This chain uses TRBV10-3 with TRBJ2-4; either TRBD1 or TRBD2 may fit D (5 bases each). The V gene lost 4 bases and the J gene lost 6 bases, with 16 bases spanning the gap. The CDR3 sequence is 15 residues long. Germline V lookup: CDR1 ENHRY, CDR2 SYGVKD. The CDR3 sequence: CAISGTLGAGNIQYF. The CDR3 DNA reads TGTGCCATCAGTGGGACTTTAGGGGCAGGAAACATTCAGTACTTC.

The chain is built from TRBV5-6 and TRBJ2-1; 7 nucleotides agree with TRBD2. Germline values: CDR1 SGHDT, CDR2 YYEEEE. With V trimmed by 6 bases and J by 0 bases, 6 bases remained unmatched. The CDR3 consists of 15 residues. CDR3 in amino acids: CASIPGLSSYNEQFF. The DNA for the CDR3 is TGTGCCAGCATCCCGGGACTAAGCTCCTACAATGAGCAGTTCTTC.

This chain joins TRBV6-5 and TRBJ2-3, with TRBD2 as a possible D gene (5 bases). CDR3 length equals 16 residues. Trimming shortened V by 0 bases and J by 2 bases, and 12 bases separated the two germline ends. The germline CDR1 and CDR2 sequences are MNHEY and SVGAGI. DNA of the CDR3: TGTGCCAGCAGTTACTCGAGCGGCCCCAACACAGATACGCAGTATTTT. Residues: CASSYSSGPNTDTQYF.

This chain links TRBV5-1 with TRBJ2-7, with TRBD2 as a possible D gene (5 bases). Trimming left V 4 bases short and J 4 bases short, with 15 bases between. Germline V lookup: CDR1 SGHRS, CDR2 YFSETQ. This CDR3 spans 14 amino acids. The CDR3 protein is CASSPEAVLYEQYF. DNA of the CDR3: TGCGCCAGCAGCCCCGAAGCGGTCTTATACGAGCAGTACTTC.

This chain connects TRBV20-1 to TRBJ2-2; D possibly corresponds to TRBD2 (5 bases). CDR1 and CDR2 from the germline V gene are DFQATT and SNEGSKA (reference sequence). The CDR3 sequence is 11 residues long. The CDR3 nucleotides read TGCTCGATGGGAGATACCGGGGAGCTGTTTTTT. It is translated as CSMGDTGELFF.

The chain is built from TRBV5-1 and TRBJ2-1, with D possibly matching TRBD1 (6 bases). In germline, CDR1 is SGHRS, CDR2 YFSETQ. This CDR3 spans 13 amino acids. Deletions cut 3 bases from V and 4 bases from J, with 8 bases between. The CDR3 region is CASSSDRYNEQFF. CDR3 bases: TGCGCCAGCAGCTCTGACAGGTACAATGAGCAGTTCTTC.

V is TRBV19 and J is TRBJ1-3; 7 nucleotides align to TRBD1. This CDR3 has 15 residues. The germline V gene encodes CDR1 LNHDA and CDR2 SQIVND (reference sequence). Germline trimming cut 9 bases from V and 0 bases from J; bases unmatched to any gene: 8. The CDR3 DNA reads TGTGCCAGCTCGTTGACAGGGCTCTCTGGAAACACCATATATTTT. Its protein is CASSLTGLSGNTIYF.

The rearrangement joins TRBV18 to TRBJ2-1, with D tentatively TRBD2 (6 bases). Trimming shortened V by 2 bases and J by 9 bases, and 14 bases separated the two germline ends. Germline values: CDR1 KGHSH, CDR2 LQKENI. The CDR3 loop spans 14 amino acids. As DNA, the CDR3 is TGTGCCAGCTCACCAACTAGTTACGGGAGTGAGCAGTTCTTC. Amino acid sequence: CASSPTSYGSEQFF.

The chain has TRBV6-5 and TRBJ2-7; TRBD2 matches 7 bases. From germline, CDR1 is MNHEY and CDR2 SVGAGI. The V gene end was trimmed by 5 bases and the J gene end by 4 bases; junction bases not matched to a gene: 11. CDR3 length equals 15 residues. DNA of the CDR3: TGTGCCAGCAGTACCTTCGCTAGCGGAACTTACGAGCAGTACTTC. Residues: CASSTFASGTYEQYF.

The J gene is TRBJ2-7, the V gene TRBV5-1; no firm D call. The CDR3 runs 14 residues. V was shortened by 1 base and J by 3 bases, with 11 bases between the two germline ends. CDR1 is SGHRS and CDR2 is YFSETQ in the germline V gene. The CDR3 sequence: CASSLLVADYEQYF. The DNA of the CDR3 is TGCGCCAGCAGCTTGTTGGTAGCCGACTACGAGCAGTACTTC.

The chain recombines TRBV5-1 with TRBJ2-7; D is unclear. The CDR3 has 15 residues. Per the germline V gene, CDR1 is SGHRS and CDR2 is YFSETQ. Trimming removed 2 bases from V and 0 bases from J, with 12 bases in between. The CDR3 sequence is CASSLQGQASYEQYF. In DNA, the CDR3 is TGCGCCAGCAGCTTACAAGGTCAGGCCTCCTACGAGCAGTACTTC.

The CDR3: CASSLSSGAYEQYF. CDR3 DNA: TGTGCCAGCAGCCTCAGTAGCGGGGCCTACGAGCAGTACTTC. The chain employs TRBV7-2 and TRBJ2-7; 8 bases match TRBD2. The V and J ends lost 5 bases and 2 bases, in that order; junction bases with no gene match: 5. CDR3 size: 14 residues. Germline CDR1 is SGHTA and CDR2 is FQGNSA.

This chain connects TRBV27 to TRBJ1-1; 8 nucleotides align to TRBD1. The CDR3 contains 15 residues. After removal of 2 bases from V and 1 base from J, the junction contained 3 bases not matched to a gene. Germline V lookup: CDR1 MNHEY, CDR2 SMNVEV (reference sequence). CDR3 sequence: CASSLAGTGNTEAFF. Here the CDR3 DNA reads TGTGCCAGCAGTTTAGCCGGGACAGGGAACACTGAAGCTTTCTTT.

The gene calls are TRBV11-2 and TRBJ2-1; D remains ambiguous. The CDR3 runs 13 residues. CDR1 and CDR2 from the germline V gene are SGHAT and FQNNGV. V lost 3 bases to trimming and J lost 9 bases, with 12 bases between them. In DNA form, the CDR3 reads TGTGCCAGCAGCTTTGCAGCCGGGCCTGAGCAGTTCTTC. It yields the protein CASSFAAGPEQFF.

This chain joins TRBV19 and TRBJ2-6, with D unresolved. Trimming took off 7 bases at V and 0 bases at J, with 16 bases between the two ends. The CDR3 sequence is 17 residues long. Germline CDR1 reads LNHDA; CDR2 reads SQIVND (reference sequence). The CDR3 nucleotides read TGTGCCAGTAAAAGGCAACAGACTGACTCTGGGGCCAACGTCCTGACTTTC. Residues: CASKRQQTDSGANVLTF.

V is TRBV29-1 and J is TRBJ1-1; no clear D gene. Per the germline V gene, CDR1 is SQVTM and CDR2 is ANQGSEA. The V end was cut by 4 bases, the J end by 1 base, with 10 bases between. This CDR3 has 13 residues. The CDR3 DNA reads TGCAGCGTTGGGACTAGTCAGAACACTGAAGCTTTCTTT. Translated, it gives CSVGTSQNTEAFF.

The chain recombines TRBV30 with TRBJ2-1, with 10 bases identical to TRBD2. Germline CDR1 reads GTSNPN; CDR2 reads SVGIG (reference sequence). This CDR3 has 13 residues. The DNA for the CDR3 is TGTGCTGGCGCTAGCGGGAGCTACAATGAGCAGTTCTTC. Its protein is CAGASGSYNEQFF.

This chain links TRBV5-4 with TRBJ2-7, with unresolved D. Germline-derived CDR1 and CDR2 are SGHNT and YYREEE (reference sequence). V lost 4 bases and J 0 bases, leaving 17 bases between the germline ends. The CDR3 covers 16 residues. CDR3 sequence reads: CASSPLFTSPSYEQYF. The CDR3 region has the DNA TGTGCCAGCAGCCCTCTATTCACCAGTCCCTCCTACGAGCAGTACTTC.

The rearrangement joins TRBV18 to TRBJ2-2; 8 nucleotides match TRBD1. CDR1 and CDR2 (germline): KGHSH, LQKENI. Unmatched junction bases numbered 9, after V lost 3 bases and J lost 0 bases. This CDR3 region has 18 residues. CDR3 region: CASSPSLLTGANTGELFF. Written as DNA, the CDR3 is TGTGCCAGCTCACCCTCCCTTCTGACAGGGGCGAACACCGGGGAGCTGTTTTTT.

V usage is TRBV7-9 and J usage is TRBJ2-1; TRBD2 aligns across 16 bases. Germline CDR1 reads SEHNR; CDR2 reads FQNEAQ (reference sequence). V lost 4 bases to trimming and J lost 2 bases; unmatched junction nucleotides: 2. This CDR3 has 17 residues. CDR3 coding DNA: TGTGCCAGCAGCTCGGGACTAGCGGGAGGGCCCTACAATGAGCAGTTCTTC. Translated: CASSSGLAGGPYNEQFF.

V is TRBV18 and J is TRBJ1-1; 8 bases map to TRBD1. There are 16 residues in the CDR3. Trimming cost V 3 bases and J 4 bases; bases outside gene matches: 10. In germline, CDR1 is KGHSH, CDR2 LQKENI. This CDR3 is CASSPYSRGLSTEAFF. CDR3 coding DNA: TGTGCCAGCTCACCGTACTCCAGGGGGCTCAGCACTGAAGCTTTCTTT.

The genes are TRBV2 and TRBJ2-2; weak D call: TRBD2 (5 bases). Trimming stripped 6 bases from V and 2 bases from J, with 13 bases between. The CDR3 loop spans 15 amino acids. The germline CDR1 and CDR2 sequences are SNHLY and FYNNEI. This CDR3 reads CASREVAINTGELFF. The CDR3 nucleotides read TGTGCCAGCAGGGAGGTAGCCATAAACACCGGGGAGCTGTTTTTT. Using reference TRBV2 and TRBJ2-2 for the parts outside the CDR3, the full variable domain is EPEVTQTPSHQVTQMGQEVILRCVPISNHLYFYWYRQILGQKVEFLVSFYNNEISEKSEIFDDQFSVERPDGSNFTLKIRSTKLEDSAMYFCASREVAINTGELFFGEGSRLTVL.

The chain carries TRBV7-2 and TRBJ2-7; D not certain. V was shortened by 5 bases and J by 1 base, with 12 bases between the two germline ends. This CDR3 spans 14 amino acids. CDR1 and CDR2 (germline): SGHTA, FQGNSA. CDR3 region: CASSPDLISYEQYF. DNA of the CDR3: TGTGCCAGCAGCCCTGACTTAATTTCCTACGAGCAGTACTTC. Filled out from reference TRBV7-2 and TRBJ2-7, the complete variable domain reads GAGVSQSPSNKVTEKGKDVELRCDPISGHTALYWYRQSLGQGLEFLIYFQGNSAPDKSGLPSDRFSAERTGGSVSTLTIQRTQQEDSAVYLCASSPDLISYEQYFGPGTRLTVT.

The chain employs TRBV29-1 and TRBJ2-7; tentatively, D is TRBD1 (5 bases). Germline CDR1 reads SQVTM; CDR2 reads ANQGSEA. Trimming cost V 1 base and J 0 bases, with 10 bases left between them. This CDR3 is built from 14 residues. The CDR3 loop reads CSVEGGASSYEQYF. For the CDR3, the DNA is TGCAGCGTTGAAGGGGGCGCCAGCTCCTACGAGCAGTACTTC.

CDR3 coding DNA: TGCGCCAGCAGCCAAGGGTTAGGAGGTGGGTGGGTCCTGTCCTACAATGAGCAGTTCTTC. Protein sequence: CASSQGLGGGWVLSYNEQFF. The chain has TRBV4-1 and TRBJ2-1; the D gene is possibly TRBD2 (5 bases). Germline loops: CDR1 MGHRA, CDR2 YSYEKL. V was clipped by 1 base and J by 1 base, with 23 bases between them. The CDR3 is made up of 20 amino acids.

This clone was seen only once. The chain's CDR3 is CASSPGAVRGYTF. The CDR3 DNA follows: TGTGCCAGCAGCCCTGGGGCAGTTCGTGGCTACACCTTC. The J gene is TRBJ1-2, the V gene TRBV28; perhaps TRBD1 as D (5 bases). The germline CDR1 and CDR2 sequences are MDHEN and SYDVKM. The CDR3 covers 13 residues. V lost 6 bases and J 7 bases, leaving 15 bases between the germline ends.

The V gene is TRBV5-1, the J gene TRBJ2-6; D is unresolved. CDR1 SGHRS and CDR2 YFSETQ come from the germline V gene. There are 17 residues in the CDR3. The V end was cut by 3 bases, the J end by 1 base, with 14 bases between. CDR3 loop: CASSSQTDGSGANVLTF. CDR3 bases: TGCGCCAGCAGCTCCCAGACGGATGGATCTGGGGCCAACGTCCTGACTTTC.